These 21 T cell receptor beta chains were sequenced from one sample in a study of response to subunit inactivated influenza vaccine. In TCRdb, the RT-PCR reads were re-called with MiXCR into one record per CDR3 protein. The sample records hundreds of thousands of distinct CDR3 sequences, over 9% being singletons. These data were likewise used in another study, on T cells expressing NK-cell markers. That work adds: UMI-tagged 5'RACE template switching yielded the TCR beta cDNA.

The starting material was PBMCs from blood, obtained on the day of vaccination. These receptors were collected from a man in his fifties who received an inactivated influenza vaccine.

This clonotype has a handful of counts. The CDR3 here is CASSRTPTGANYGYTF. The CDR3, as DNA: TGTGCCAGCAGCCGCACCCCGACAGGGGCTAACTATGGCTACACCTTC. J is TRBJ1-2 and V is TRBV3-1; 8 bases are a match to TRBD1. Losses at the gene ends were 4 bases for V and 0 bases for J; bases not matched to a gene: 7. The CDR3 totals 16 residues. Per the germline V gene, CDR1 is LGHDT and CDR2 is YNNKEL (reference sequence).

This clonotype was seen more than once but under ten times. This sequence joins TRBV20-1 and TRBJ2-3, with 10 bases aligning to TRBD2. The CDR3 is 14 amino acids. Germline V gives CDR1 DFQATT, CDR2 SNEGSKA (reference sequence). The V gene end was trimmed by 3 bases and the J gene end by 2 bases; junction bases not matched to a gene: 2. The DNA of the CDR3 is TGCAGTGCTAGCGGACTAGCGGCCACAGATACGCAGTATTTT. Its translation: CSASGLAATDTQYF.

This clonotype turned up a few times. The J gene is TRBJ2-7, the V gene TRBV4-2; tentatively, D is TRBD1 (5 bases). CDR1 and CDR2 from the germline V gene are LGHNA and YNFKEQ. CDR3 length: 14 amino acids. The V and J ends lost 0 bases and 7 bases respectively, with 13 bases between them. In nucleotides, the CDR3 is TGTGCCAGCAGCCAAGAACCAGGGCGTCAAGAGCAGTACTTC. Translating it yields CASSQEPGRQEQYF.

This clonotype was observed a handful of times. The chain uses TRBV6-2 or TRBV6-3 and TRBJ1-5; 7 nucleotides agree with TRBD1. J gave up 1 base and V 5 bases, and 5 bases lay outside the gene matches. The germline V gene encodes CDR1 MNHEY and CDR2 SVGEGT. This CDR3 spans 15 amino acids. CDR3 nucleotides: TGTGCCAGCAGTCCAGGGGGATTAAGCAATCAGCCCCAGCATTTT. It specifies CASSPGGLSNQPQHF.

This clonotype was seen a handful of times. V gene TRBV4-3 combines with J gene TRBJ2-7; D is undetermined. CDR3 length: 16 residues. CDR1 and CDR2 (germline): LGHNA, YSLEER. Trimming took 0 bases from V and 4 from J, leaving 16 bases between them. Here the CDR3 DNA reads TGCGCCAGCAGCCAAGATGTGAGTTCCCCCTCTTACGAGCAGTACTTC. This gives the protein CASSQDVSSPSYEQYF.

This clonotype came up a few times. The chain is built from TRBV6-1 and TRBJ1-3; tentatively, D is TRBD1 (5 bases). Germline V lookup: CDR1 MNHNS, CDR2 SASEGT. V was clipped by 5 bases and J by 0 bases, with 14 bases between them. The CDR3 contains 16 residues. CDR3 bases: TGTGCCAGCAGTCGTAATTGGGGCCACTCTGGAAACACCATATATTTT. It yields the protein CASSRNWGHSGNTIYF.

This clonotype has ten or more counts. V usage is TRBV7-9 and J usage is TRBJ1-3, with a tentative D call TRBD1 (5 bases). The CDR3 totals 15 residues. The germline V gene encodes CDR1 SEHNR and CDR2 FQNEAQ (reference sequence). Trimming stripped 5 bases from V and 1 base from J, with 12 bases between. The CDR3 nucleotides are TGTGCCAGCAGCCAACAAGGGGTTTCTGGAAACACCATATATTTT. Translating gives CASSQQGVSGNTIYF. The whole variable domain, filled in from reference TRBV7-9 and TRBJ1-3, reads DTGVSQNPRHKITKRGQNVTFRCDPISEHNRLYWYRQTLGQGPEFLTYFQNEAQLEKSRLLSDRFSAERPKGSFSTLEIQRTEQGDSAMYLCASSQQGVSGNTIYFGEGSWLTVV.

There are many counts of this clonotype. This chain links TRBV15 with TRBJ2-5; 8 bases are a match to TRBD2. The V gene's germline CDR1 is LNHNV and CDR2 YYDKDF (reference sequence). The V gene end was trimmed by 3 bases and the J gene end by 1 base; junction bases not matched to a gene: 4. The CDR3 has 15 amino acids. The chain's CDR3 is CATSRETSAQETQYF. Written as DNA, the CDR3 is TGTGCCACCAGCAGGGAGACTAGCGCCCAAGAGACCCAGTACTTC.

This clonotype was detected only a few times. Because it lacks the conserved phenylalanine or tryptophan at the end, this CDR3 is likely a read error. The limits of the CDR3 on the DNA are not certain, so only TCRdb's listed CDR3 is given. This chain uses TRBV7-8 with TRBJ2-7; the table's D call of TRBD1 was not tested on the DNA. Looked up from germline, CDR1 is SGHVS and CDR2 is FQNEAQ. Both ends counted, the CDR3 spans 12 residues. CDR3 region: CASSLGGAPSFL.

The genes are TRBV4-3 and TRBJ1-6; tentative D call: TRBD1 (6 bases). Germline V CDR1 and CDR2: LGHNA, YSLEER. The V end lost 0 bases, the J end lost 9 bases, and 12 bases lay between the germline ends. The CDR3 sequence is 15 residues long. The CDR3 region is CASSQERGSGSPLHF. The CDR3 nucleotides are TGCGCCAGCAGCCAAGAAAGGGGGTCTGGTTCACCCCTCCACTTT.

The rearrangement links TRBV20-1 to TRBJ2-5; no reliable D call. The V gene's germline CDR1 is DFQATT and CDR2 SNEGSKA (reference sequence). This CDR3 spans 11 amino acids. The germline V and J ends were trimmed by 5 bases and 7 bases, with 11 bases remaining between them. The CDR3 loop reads CSADPLGTQYF. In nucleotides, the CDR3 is TGCAGTGCTGACCCCCTCGGGACCCAGTACTTC.

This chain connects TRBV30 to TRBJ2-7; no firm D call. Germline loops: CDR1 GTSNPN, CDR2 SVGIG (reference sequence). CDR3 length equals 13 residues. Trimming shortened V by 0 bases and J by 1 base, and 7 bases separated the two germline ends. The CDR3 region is CAWSVVASYEQYF. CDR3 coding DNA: TGTGCCTGGAGTGTCGTGGCATCCTACGAGCAGTACTTC.

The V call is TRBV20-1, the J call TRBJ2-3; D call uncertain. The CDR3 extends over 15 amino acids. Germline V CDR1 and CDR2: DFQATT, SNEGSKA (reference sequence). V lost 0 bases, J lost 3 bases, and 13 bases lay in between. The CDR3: CSARELPKGTDTQYF. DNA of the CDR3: TGCAGTGCTAGAGAGCTACCAAAAGGGACAGATACGCAGTATTTT.

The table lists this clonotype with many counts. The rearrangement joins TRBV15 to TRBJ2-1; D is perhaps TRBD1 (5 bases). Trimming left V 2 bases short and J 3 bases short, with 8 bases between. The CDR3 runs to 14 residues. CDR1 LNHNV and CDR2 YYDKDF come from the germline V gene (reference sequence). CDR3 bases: TGTGCCACCAGCAGATCCGACAGCTACAATGAGCAGTTCTTC. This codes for CATSRSDSYNEQFF. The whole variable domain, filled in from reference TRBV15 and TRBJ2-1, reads DAMVIQNPRYQVTQFGKPVTLSCSQTLNHNVMYWYQQKSSQAPKLLFHYYDKDFNNEADTPDNFQSRRPNTSFCFLDIRSPGLGDTAMYLCATSRSDSYNEQFFGPGTRLTVL.

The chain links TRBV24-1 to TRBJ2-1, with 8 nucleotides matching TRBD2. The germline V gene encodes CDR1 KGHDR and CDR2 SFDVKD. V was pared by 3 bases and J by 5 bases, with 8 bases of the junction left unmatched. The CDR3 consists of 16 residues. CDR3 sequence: CATSDPSGSFNNEQFF. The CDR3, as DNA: TGTGCCACCAGTGATCCAAGCGGGAGCTTCAACAATGAGCAGTTCTTC.

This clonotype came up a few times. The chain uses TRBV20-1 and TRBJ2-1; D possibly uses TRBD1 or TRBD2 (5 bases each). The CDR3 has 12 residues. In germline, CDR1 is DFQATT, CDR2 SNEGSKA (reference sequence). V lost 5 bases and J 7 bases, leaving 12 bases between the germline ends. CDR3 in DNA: TGCAGTGCTGTCTCATGGGGGAATGAGCAGTTCTTC. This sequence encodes CSAVSWGNEQFF.

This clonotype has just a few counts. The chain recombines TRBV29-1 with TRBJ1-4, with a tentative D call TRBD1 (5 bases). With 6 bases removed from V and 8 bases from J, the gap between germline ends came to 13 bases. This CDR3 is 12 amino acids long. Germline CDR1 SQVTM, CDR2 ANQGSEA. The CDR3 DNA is TGCAGCGTAAAGGGGATTGACGAAAAACTGTTTTTT. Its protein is CSVKGIDEKLFF.

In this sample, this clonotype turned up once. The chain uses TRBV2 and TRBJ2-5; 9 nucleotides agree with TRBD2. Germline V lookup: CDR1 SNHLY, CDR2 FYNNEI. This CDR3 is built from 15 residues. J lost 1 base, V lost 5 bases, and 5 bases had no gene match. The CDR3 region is CASSMLAGTQETQYF. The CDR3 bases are TGTGCCAGCAGTATGCTAGCGGGAACCCAAGAGACCCAGTACTTC.

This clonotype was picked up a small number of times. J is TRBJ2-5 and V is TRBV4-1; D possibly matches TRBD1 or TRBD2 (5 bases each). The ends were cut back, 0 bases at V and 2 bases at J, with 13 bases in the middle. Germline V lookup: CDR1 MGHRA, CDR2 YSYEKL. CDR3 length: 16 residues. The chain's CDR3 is CASSQDFGGHQETQYF. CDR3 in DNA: TGCGCCAGCAGCCAAGATTTTGGGGGTCATCAAGAGACCCAGTACTTC.

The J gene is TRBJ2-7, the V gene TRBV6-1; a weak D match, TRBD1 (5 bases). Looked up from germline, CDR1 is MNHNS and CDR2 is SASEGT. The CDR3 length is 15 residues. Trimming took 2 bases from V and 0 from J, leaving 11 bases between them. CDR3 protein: CASSEWQTASYEQYF. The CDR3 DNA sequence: TGTGCCAGCAGTGAATGGCAGACAGCCTCCTACGAGCAGTACTTC.

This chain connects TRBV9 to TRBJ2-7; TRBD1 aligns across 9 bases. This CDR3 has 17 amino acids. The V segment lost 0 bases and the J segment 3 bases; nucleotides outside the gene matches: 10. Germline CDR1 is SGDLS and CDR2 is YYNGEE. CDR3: CASSVGAGQGPSYEQYF. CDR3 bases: TGTGCCAGCAGCGTAGGGGCGGGACAGGGTCCAAGCTACGAGCAGTACTTC.